This T cell receptor (beta chain) was documented in a study of T-cell memory formation after mild COVID-19. Looking at the study overall: TCR clusters largely stayed donor specific.

Whole-study findings and limits: Most CD4+ clones that shrank were in CM and EM, while CD8+ ones turned up in EMRA.

The V end was cut by 5 bases, the J end by 3 bases, with 11 bases between. Per the germline V gene, CDR1 is SGHNT and CDR2 is YYREEE (reference sequence). The CDR3 extends over 13 amino acids. From the 5' RACE reads, TCRdb called clonotypes with MiXCR, one entry per CDR3 protein. The table lists 400,000 or so distinct CDR3 sequences, 15% to 20% of them singletons. For this clonotype: What it binds is not known.

Input material: PBMCs or a T cell subset sorted from them (not recorded which). The receptor comes from an adult woman who had mild COVID-19 (a few samples of this study predate the infection). Cell type and time point are not known. The chain joins TRBV5-4 to TRBJ1-2; tentative D call: TRBD1 (5 bases). The CDR3 DNA is TGTGCCAGCAGTCAGACAGCCCACTATGGCTACACCTTC. Its translation: CASSQTAHYGYTF.